Detailed here is one T cell receptor beta chain. What antigen it recognizes has not been identified. Base qualities are missing; no much larger clone stands one base away. The cohort consisted of 670 or so healthy bone marrow donors. All cohort members were sampled while nominally healthy, although unrecorded immune exposures were likely present. The donor tested CMV seronegative and was one of the 352 seronegative cohort members. Every donor gave a peripheral blood sample, and the peripheral blood mononuclear cells from that sample were used for TCR beta sequencing. The Qiagen DNeasy Blood Extraction Kit was used to extract genomic DNA from the blood cell samples. The record originates from a study of cytomegalovirus exposure and HLA in healthy donors (dated by TCRdb to 2016 to 2017). Regarding the research as a whole: According to an earlier analysis of a few hundred of the donors, 150 million to 200 million T cells yielded 95 million to 140 million unique TCR beta sequences and approximately 280 Gb of sequence data. An early release that covered around 590 HLA-typed donors contained around 330 gigabases of sequencing data and tens of millions of unique TCR sequences. The genetic ancestry cluster associated with self-reported Caucasian donors included about 84% of the approximately 410 genotyped donors. The study aimed to test whether cataloging public T cell receptors could reveal signatures of past pathogen exposure. The T cell repertoires of several hundred subjects were profiled by immunosequencing and related to cytomegalovirus serostatus. In addition to the first cohort of roughly 700 subjects, a separate validation cohort of about 120 different subjects was used. To predict cytomegalovirus infection status, the study combined high-throughput TCR immunosequencing, statistical association of individual TCRs with disease status, and machine learning. To study patterns of TCR occurrence, a later analysis re-analyzed previously published TCR beta repertoires from hundreds of donors and added high-resolution HLA genotyping. The later analysis used no new phenotypic data to find candidate immune exposures, relying instead on TCR beta sequences and their occurrence across donors. To decide whether each TCR beta V gene segment behaved as functional or pseudogenic, an earlier analysis of over 500 of the donors relied on high-throughput TCR beta sequencing. Donor age, sex, ethnicity and CMV serostatus were compiled alongside the repertoire data. A later genetic analysis used genome-wide SNP genotypes for about three fifths of the 666 donors, treating that subset as a discovery cohort. Every repertoire in the discovery cohort had been generated on one and the same sequencing platform. HLA typing included class I and class II loci at four-digit resolution. Typing coverage differed by locus: A, B, C, DRB1 and DQB1 were typed in roughly 620-630 donors, DQA1 in roughly 510, DPA1 in 600 to 610, and DPB1 in roughly 450. Because of strong linkage in the cohort, roughly five DR-DQ haplotypes were treated as single units for association and clustering. On average, roughly 250,000 unique TCR beta nucleotide sequences were sequenced per donor among 398 genotyped donors of the cohort, with about 17% of those sequences being non-productive.

What the study reported, not specific to this receptor: The study listed over 150 TCR beta chains as associated with cytomegalovirus. A group of highly shared sequence variants was considered likely to be a technical artifact of the sequencing pipeline. Most TCR sequences were observed very rarely across donors, whereas some public TCRs were present in many individuals. Specific HLA alleles were associated with 15,000 to 20,000 TCR beta sequences at a false discovery rate of 0.05 in a later analysis. According to a later analysis, most CMV-associated TCR beta chains appeared to be HLA-restricted, and the HLA associations seemed to be driven largely by CMV exposure. Linkage disequilibrium might explain the correlated functional status among segregating V segments, but an unknown experimental factor could not be ruled out. The authors suggested that the approach could potentially be generalized to other disease states and immunological phenotypes. Cytomegalovirus status was reported to be diagnosed by the classifier with high specificity and sensitivity in both the original and validation cohorts. In vitro tests confirmed that a few of the cytomegalovirus-associated TCR beta chains recognize cytomegalovirus antigens. Broadly in line with IMGT annotations, most TCR beta V segments showed up in productive rearrangements about 90% or about 30% of the time in an earlier analysis of several hundred of the donors. Roughly uniform sequencing depth across donors was assumed in presence/absence analyses, although this assumption may not hold. A later analysis reported that several top co-occurrence clusters appeared linked to parvovirus B19, influenza, CMV and Epstein-Barr virus. For the cohort, immune exposure information was limited to CMV serostatus. Because counts were too low, seventeen rarely observed V segments, including chromosome 9 orphons, were left out of the earlier analysis of some 640 of the donors. Strong co-occurrence of HLA alleles, especially DR and DQ, made assigning TCR associations to individual alleles difficult. According to a later genetic analysis, donors in an Asian-associated ancestry cluster had fewer N-insertions in productive TCRs than the approximately 670-donor mean. In a later analysis, the rate of TCR association differed among HLA loci, with DRB1 alleles having the most associated TCRs and HLA-C alleles having the fewest. A later analysis found that HLA-associated TCR beta chains were more clonally expanded and had lower generation probabilities than equally common non-associated chains. This cohort had only TCR beta chains sequenced, and the lack of alpha or paired-chain data limited which features could be detected. HLA typing was unavailable for some donors at each locus, so association tests used only the typed subset. A further reported finding was that TCR beta sequences accurately predicted the HLA-A and HLA-B alleles for most subjects in the first cohort. An association between a missense DCLRE1C variant and V-gene and J-gene trimming of TCR beta chains was found in a later genetic analysis and replicated in an independent cohort.

The library was obtained by the immunoSEQ multiplex PCR assay. A mixture of 60 forward primers for TCR Vbeta segments and 13 reverse primers for TCR Jbeta segments was used in the multiplex PCR. The CDR3 region of rearranged TCR beta genes was amplified from genomic DNA by a multiplex PCR assay. The amplified TCR beta libraries were sequenced on the Illumina HiSeq System as 87-base-pair reads. The paper's processing steps were these. Across the 670 or so repertoires, a later analysis counted roughly 84 million unique TCR beta chains, approximately 10 million of which were shared by at least two donors. Raw reads were error-corrected and collapsed into unique sequences by a nearest-neighbor algorithm in which closely related sequences were merged to remove PCR and sequencing errors. Alignment of CDR3 sequences to IMGT reference sequences was used to assign V, D and J gene segments. Each retained sequence needed at least a six-nucleotide match to both a V gene segment and a J gene segment. A rearrangement was called productive if the CDR3 had no stop codons and remained in frame with V and J, and every other rearrangement was called non-productive. CDR3 was defined by IMGT convention, running from the second conserved V-encoded cysteine to the conserved J-encoded phenylalanine. Sequences without an unambiguous match to a single V gene segment were excluded from the earlier analysis of over 500 of the donors. In an earlier analysis of a few hundred of the donors, V segments were called functional above 56.7% productive rearrangements and were called segregating when the between-donor standard deviation exceeded 5%. A statistical classification framework was built for diagnosing cytomegalovirus status from the catalog of TCR beta chain sequences. In a later analysis, TCR nucleotide sequences were compared against IMGT/GENE-DB human TR gene sequences so that V and J genes could be assigned. In a later analysis, CDR3 sequences and most-parsimonious VDJ recombination scenarios were assigned using the TCRdist pipeline. In a later analysis, each TCR beta chain was defined by its CDR3 amino acid sequence together with its V-gene family, and reads lacking a unique V-gene family were excluded. As a way to deal with suspected cross-contamination and a sequencing artifact, a later analysis dropped 450 to 700 nucleotide sequences that were highly shared and had low generation probability. A later analysis calculated a clonal expansion index for each public chain from normalized within-repertoire ranks of inferred template counts. In a later analysis, generation probabilities were computed with a VDJ recombination model fitted to out-of-frame rearrangements, and the resulting probabilities were checked against IGoR. In a later analysis, TCR-TCR, TCR-HLA and TCR-CMV co-occurrence was scored with hypergeometric tests, and a repertoire-size bias correction was applied to TCR pairs. In a later analysis, false discovery rates were estimated by permuting HLA or CMV assignments 20 times. In a later analysis, co-occurring TCRs were grouped using DBSCAN, and TCRdist sequence similarity was added for clustering within HLA-allele-positive subsets. Co-occurrence clustering excluded repertoires with fewer than 30,000 or more than 120,000 public chains, plus five with anomalous nucleotide sharing. TCRdb took over this immuneACCESS table, retaining in-frame rearrangements with V and J assigned. Such tables are incomplete; in checked studies, under half of the missing clones stem from an unresolved V gene, and the remainder is unexplained. V, J and clone size are taken as reported in that table, and D and trimming were inferred from the DNA itself. The sample yields 150,000 to 200,000 clones; less than 75% were counted once. The ten biggest clones cover roughly 1.6% of the sample.

The receptor was isolated from a girl between 5 and 17 years old in good health and CMV-seronegative. Sample: PBMCs.

The sequenced DNA is TGTGCCAGCAGTGAGTCTTCAGGGATGGGGCAGCCCCAGCATTTT. This gives the protein CASSESSGMGQPQHF. The chain is made from TRBV6-1 and TRBJ1-5; tentative D gene TRBD1, with 5 bases matching. The germline V gene sets CDR1 to MNHNS and CDR2 to SASEGT. Counted from cysteine to phenylalanine, this CDR3 has 15 amino acids. CDR3 DNA only is kept here, 45 bases in frame from base 1. Trimming costs V 3 bases and J 7 bases, and their ends lie 16 bases apart.